The source of this T cell receptor (beta chain) is a study of T cell repertoires in cytomegalovirus infection. Each CDR3 protein is one row after TCRdb ran MiXCR on the reads. In the table there are under 800,000 distinct CDR3 sequences, roughly a quarter of which are singletons. In this sample, this clonotype turned up a few times. The sample comprised CD8+ T cells from PBMCs. The sequence was collected from a human donor in good health (CMV status not recorded). Some clones in this sample may be carry-over from other donors' samples.

For the CDR3, the DNA is TGTGCAGAAAGAGGGGGAAACACCATATATTTT. Translating it yields CAERGGNTIYF. The chain has TRBV7-6 and TRBJ1-3; D ambiguous. Germline CDR1 and CDR2: SGHVS and FNYEAQ. This CDR3 spans 11 amino acids.